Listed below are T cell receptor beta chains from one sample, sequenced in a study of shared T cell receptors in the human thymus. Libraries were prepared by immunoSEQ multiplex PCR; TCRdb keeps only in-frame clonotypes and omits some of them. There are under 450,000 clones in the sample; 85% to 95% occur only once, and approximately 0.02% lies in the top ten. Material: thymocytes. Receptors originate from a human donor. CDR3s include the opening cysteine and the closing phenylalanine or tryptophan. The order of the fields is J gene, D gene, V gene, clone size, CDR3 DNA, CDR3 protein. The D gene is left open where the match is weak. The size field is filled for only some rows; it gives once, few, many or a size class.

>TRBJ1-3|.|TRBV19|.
TGTGCCAGTAGCAAAGGTCCCGCCAGGGTCGGGGGAAACACCATATATTTT
CASSKGPARVGGNTIYF
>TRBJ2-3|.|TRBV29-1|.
TGCAGCGTTCCCTCCATTACGGGCAGGCGGACAGATACGCAGTATTTT
CSVPSITGRRTDTQYF
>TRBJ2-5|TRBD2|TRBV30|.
TGTGCCTGGAGTGTACTTCTGACTAGCGGGGTCCAAGAGACCCAGTACTTC
CAWSVLLTSGVQETQYF
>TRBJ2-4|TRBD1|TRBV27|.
TGTGCCAGCAGGCCGGCCGGGACACAGGGGGCGTGGACAGTAGCCAAAAACATTCAGTACTTC
CASRPAGTQGAWTVAKNIQYF
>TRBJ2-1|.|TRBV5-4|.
TGTGCCAGCAGCTTGGCCTCCCCGTTAGGGCGATACCTGCCCACTGAGCAGTTCTTC
CASSLASPLGRYLPTEQFF
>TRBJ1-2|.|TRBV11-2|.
TGTGCCAGCAGCTTAGAGTCGGGCCACGAGGCCTTGTACACCTTC
CASSLESGHEALYTF
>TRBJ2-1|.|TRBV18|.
TGTGCCAGCTCACCACGCCCTGACAGAACCTACAATGAGCAGTTCTTC
CASSPRPDRTYNEQFF
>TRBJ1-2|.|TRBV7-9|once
TGTGCCAGCAGCTTAGCGGATGGGGGGAGTTATGGCTACACCTTC
CASSLADGGSYGYTF
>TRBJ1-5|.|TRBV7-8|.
TGTGCCAGCAGCTTTGGGGGGGGGCATCAGCCCCAGCATTTT
CASSFGGGHQPQHF
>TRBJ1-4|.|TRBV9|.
TGTGCCAGCAGCGTAGAAATCTTAGGTTGCTGCGGGGCTGGTAATGAAAAACTGTTTTTT
CASSVEILGCCGAGNEKLFF
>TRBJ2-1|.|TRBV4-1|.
TGCGCCAGCAGCCAAGCCATCGCGGTCCCCAATGAGCAGTTCTTC
CASSQAIAVPNEQFF
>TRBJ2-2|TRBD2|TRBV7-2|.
TGTGCCAGCAGCTTTGAACTAGCGGGAGATCGGATCACCGGGGAGCTGTTTTTT
CASSFELAGDRITGELFF
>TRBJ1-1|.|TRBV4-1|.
TGCGCCAGCAGCCAAGATATGGGGGCCAGCCCCAAAAAGGGCCGGGCTTTCTTT
CASSQDMGASPKKGRAFF
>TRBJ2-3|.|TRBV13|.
TGTGCCAGCAGCTCAACAGGGTTTAGGAGCACAGATACGCAGTATTTT
CASSSTGFRSTDTQYF
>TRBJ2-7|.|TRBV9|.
TGTGCCAGCAGCGTAGAGGCAGTCTCCTACGAGCAGTACTTC
CASSVEAVSYEQYF
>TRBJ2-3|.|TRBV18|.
TGTGCCAGCTCACCCGTTAAGTGCACAGATACGCAGTATTTT
CASSPVKCTDTQYF
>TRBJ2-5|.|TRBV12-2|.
TGTGCAAGTCGCTTAGGGCGGAGGGCCGGGGGGACCCAGTACTTC
CASRLGRRAGGTQYF
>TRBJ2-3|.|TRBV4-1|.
TGCGCCAGCAGCCAAGATTGCTTCCGTTGTCGGAGTAGCACAGATACGCAGTATTTT
CASSQDCFRCRSSTDTQYF
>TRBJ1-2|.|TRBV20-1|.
TGCAGTGCTATGAGGTGCTATGGCTACACCTTC
CSAMRCYGYTF
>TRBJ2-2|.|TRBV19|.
TGTGCCAGTGGTAAATGGAGGGCGCCGAACACCGGGGAGCTGTTTTTT
CASGKWRAPNTGELFF
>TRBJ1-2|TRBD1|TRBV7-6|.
TGTGCCAGCAGCTTAAACCGGACAGGGGCTAGAAACTATGGCTACACCTTC
CASSLNRTGARNYGYTF
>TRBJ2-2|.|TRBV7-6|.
TGTGCCAGCAGCCTCAAGAGGGCAGGCCGGACCGGGGAGCTGTTTTTT
CASSLKRAGRTGELFF
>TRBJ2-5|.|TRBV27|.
TGTGCCAGCAGATTAGGAAGGTTGGAGTCCCAAGAGACCCAGTACTTC
CASRLGRLESQETQYF
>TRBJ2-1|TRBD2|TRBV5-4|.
TGTGCCAGCAGCTTTGGACTAGCGGGTATAAACAATGAGCAGTTCTTC
CASSFGLAGINNEQFF
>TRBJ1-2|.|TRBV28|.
TGTGCCAGCAGTGAATCCGGCCCCTATGGCTACACCTTC
CASSESGPYGYTF
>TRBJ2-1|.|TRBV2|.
TGTGCCAGCAGTGGTAGCCTCTCTAGCTCCTACAATGAGCAGTTCTTC
CASSGSLSSSYNEQFF
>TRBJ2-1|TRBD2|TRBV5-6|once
TGTGCCAGCAGCCCGGGACTAGCGGGAGGGTCCCCCTACAATGAGCAGTTCTTC
CASSPGLAGGSPYNEQFF
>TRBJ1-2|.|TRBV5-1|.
TGCGCCAGCAGCGGAGGGACCGGGGGAGGCTACACCTTC
CASSGGTGGGYTF
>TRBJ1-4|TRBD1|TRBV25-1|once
TGTGCCAGCAGAGCCATACAGGGGACTAATGAAAAACTGTTTTTT
CASRAIQGTNEKLFF
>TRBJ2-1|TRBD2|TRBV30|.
TGTGCCTGGGGAGGGGTAACTAGCGACCACAATGAGCAGTTCTTC
CAWGGVTSDHNEQFF
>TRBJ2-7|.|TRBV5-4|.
TGTGCCAGCCTCCGACAGGGAGGCTCCGAGCAGTACTTC
CASLRQGGSEQYF
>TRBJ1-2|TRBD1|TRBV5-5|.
TGTGCCAGCAGCCCTACGACAGGGCTCCCTGGGGGCTACACCTTC
CASSPTTGLPGGYTF
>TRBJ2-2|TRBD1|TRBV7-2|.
TGTGCCAGCAGATCGGACAGGGGATCTCCGAGCACCGGGGAGCTGTTTTTT
CASRSDRGSPSTGELFF
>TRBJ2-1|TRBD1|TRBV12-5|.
TGTGCTAGTGGGGGACAGGGTGGAAATGAGCAGTTCTTC
CASGGQGGNEQFF
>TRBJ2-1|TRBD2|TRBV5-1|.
TGCGCCAGCACGAAAGGAGGGGCTAGCGGGAGGAGTAACAATGAGCAGTTCTTC
CASTKGGASGRSNNEQFF
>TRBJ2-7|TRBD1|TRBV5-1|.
TGCGCCAGCACGCGGGACAGGGATCTACCTTACGAGCAGTACTTC
CASTRDRDLPYEQYF
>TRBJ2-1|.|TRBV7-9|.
TGTGCCAGCAGCCTAGAGACCCAAATGGGCGAGCAGTTCTTC
CASSLETQMGEQFF
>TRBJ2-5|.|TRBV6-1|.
TGTGCCAGCAGTGAACAGTTAGAAGAGACCCAGTACTTC
CASSEQLEETQYF
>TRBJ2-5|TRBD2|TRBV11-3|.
TGTGCCAGTTATAGCGGGAGCGTTATTCAAGAGACCCAGTACTTC
CASYSGSVIQETQYF
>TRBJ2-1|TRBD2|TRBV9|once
TGTGCCAGCAGCGCGGGACTAGCGGACAATGAGCAGTTCTTC
CASSAGLADNEQFF
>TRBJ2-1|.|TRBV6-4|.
TGTGCCAGCACTACAGGGAGACACAATGAGCAGTTCTTC
CASTTGRHNEQFF
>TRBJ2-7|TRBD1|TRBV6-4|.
TGTGCCAGCAGTGAGAGTGGACAGGGGGCGGAAGAGCAGTACTTC
CASSESGQGAEEQYF
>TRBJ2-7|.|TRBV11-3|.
TGTGCCAGCAGCCTCGCGAAGGGCGAGCAGTACTTC
CASSLAKGEQYF
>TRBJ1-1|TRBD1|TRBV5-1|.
TGCGCCAGCAGCGGGGCGGGGAGGGGGCTTGGAGCTTTCTTT
CASSGAGRGLGAFF
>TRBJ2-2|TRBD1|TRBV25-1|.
TGTGCCAGCAGTGGGTCCCGGGGACAGGGGAACACCGGGGAGCTGTTTTTT
CASSGSRGQGNTGELFF
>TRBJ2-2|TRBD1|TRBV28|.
TGTGCCAGCATCCCCAAAACCGGGACAGGGACCGGGGAGCTGTTTTTT
CASIPKTGTGTGELFF
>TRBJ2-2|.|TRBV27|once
TGTGCCAGCAGTTTTGGGGGGGGCGCAGGCACCGGGGAGCTGTTTTTT
CASSFGGGAGTGELFF
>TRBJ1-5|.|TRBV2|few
TGTGCCAGCAGTGGGAACGGCAGGCAGCCCCAGCATTTT
CASSGNGRQPQHF
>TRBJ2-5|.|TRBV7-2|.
TGTGCCAGCAGTTTACACCCCGGGAGCGACGGGAAGACCCAGTACTTC
CASSLHPGSDGKTQYF
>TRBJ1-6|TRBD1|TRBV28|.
TGTGCCAGCAGAGAGACAGGGGTAGGCTCCTATAATTCACCCCTCCACTTT
CASRETGVGSYNSPLHF
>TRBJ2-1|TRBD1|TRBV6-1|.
TGTGCCAGCAGTGAGCGGGGACAGGACTCCTACAATGAGCAGTTCTTC
CASSERGQDSYNEQFF
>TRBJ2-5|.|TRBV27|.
TGTGCCAGCAGTTTCGGGGGGCAGGGGATGTACCAAGAGACCCAGTACTTC
CASSFGGQGMYQETQYF
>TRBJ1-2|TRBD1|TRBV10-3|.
TGTGCCATCAGTGAGGCAGGGGGGAATAACTATGGCTACACCTTC
CAISEAGGNNYGYTF
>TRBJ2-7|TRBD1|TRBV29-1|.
TGCAGCGTTGGGGACAGGGACTCCTACGAGCAGTACTTC
CSVGDRDSYEQYF
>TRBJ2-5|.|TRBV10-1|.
TGCGCCAGCAGTGTCGTCCGACCTAGCCGGCAGACCCAGTACTTC
CASSVVRPSRQTQYF
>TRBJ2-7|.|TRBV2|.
TGTGCCAGCATGGGGCTCTACTCCTACGAGCAGTACTTC
CASMGLYSYEQYF
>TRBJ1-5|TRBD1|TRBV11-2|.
TGTGCCAGCAGCTTAGAGAGGGACAGCCCCTACAATCAGCCCCAGCATTTT
CASSLERDSPYNQPQHF
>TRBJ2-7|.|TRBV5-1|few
TGCGCCAGCAGCCATGGGAAGGGGGCCTACGAGCAGTACTTC
CASSHGKGAYEQYF
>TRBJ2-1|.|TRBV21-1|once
TGTGCCAGCAGCCTAAAGGGGGGGACAGGATGCAATGAGCAGTTCTTC
CASSLKGGTGCNEQFF
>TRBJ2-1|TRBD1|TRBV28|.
TGTGCCAGCAGTAAAGCTTATGGGACAGGGTACAATGAGCAGTTCTTC
CASSKAYGTGYNEQFF